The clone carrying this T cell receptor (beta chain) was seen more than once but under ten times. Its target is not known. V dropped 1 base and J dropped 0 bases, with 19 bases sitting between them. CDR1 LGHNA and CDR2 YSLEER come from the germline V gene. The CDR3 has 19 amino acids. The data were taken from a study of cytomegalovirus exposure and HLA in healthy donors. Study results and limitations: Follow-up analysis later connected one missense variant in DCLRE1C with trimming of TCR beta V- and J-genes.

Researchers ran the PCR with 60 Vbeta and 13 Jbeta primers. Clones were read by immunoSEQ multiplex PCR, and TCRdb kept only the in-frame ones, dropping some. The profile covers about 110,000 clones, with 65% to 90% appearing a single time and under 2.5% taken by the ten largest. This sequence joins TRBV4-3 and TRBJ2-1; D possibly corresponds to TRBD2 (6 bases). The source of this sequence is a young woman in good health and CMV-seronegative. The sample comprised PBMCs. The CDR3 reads CASSQVGDRAGLSYNEQFF. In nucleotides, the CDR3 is TGCGCCAGCAGCCAAGTTGGGGATCGTGCGGGACTCTCCTACAATGAGCAGTTCTTC.